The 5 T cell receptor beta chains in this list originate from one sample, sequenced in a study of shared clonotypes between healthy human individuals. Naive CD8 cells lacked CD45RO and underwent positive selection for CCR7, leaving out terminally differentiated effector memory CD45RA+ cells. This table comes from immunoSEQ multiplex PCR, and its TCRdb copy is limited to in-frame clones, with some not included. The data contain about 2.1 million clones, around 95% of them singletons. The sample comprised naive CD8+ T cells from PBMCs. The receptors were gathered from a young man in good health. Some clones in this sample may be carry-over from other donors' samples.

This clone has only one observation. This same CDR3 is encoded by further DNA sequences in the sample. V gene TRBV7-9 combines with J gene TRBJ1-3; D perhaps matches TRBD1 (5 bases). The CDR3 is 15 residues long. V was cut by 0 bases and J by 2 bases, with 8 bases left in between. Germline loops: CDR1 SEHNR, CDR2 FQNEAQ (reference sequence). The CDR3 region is CASSLARGTGNTIYF. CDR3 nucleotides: TGTGCCAGCAGCTTAGCCCGGGGGACTGGAAACACCATATATTTT.

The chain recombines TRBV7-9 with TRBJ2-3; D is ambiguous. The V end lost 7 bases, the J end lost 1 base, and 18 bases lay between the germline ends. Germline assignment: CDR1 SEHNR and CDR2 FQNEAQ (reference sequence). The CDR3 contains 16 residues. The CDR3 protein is CASIPPHVGGTDTQYF. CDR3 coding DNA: TGTGCCAGCATCCCCCCCCACGTGGGCGGCACAGATACGCAGTATTTT.

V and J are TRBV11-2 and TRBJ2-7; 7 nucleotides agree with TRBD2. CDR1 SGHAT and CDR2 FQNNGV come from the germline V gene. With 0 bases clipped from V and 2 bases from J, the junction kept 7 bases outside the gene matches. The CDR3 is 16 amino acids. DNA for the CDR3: TGTGCCAGCAGCTTAGAAGCGGGACTTATTCCCTACGAGCAGTACTTC. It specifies CASSLEAGLIPYEQYF.

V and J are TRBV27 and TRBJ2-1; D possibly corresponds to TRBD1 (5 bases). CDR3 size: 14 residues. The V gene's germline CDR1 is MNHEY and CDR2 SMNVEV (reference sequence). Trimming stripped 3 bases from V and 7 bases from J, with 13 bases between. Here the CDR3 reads CASSFGQGFNEQFF. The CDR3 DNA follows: TGTGCCAGCAGTTTCGGTCAGGGTTTTAATGAGCAGTTCTTC.

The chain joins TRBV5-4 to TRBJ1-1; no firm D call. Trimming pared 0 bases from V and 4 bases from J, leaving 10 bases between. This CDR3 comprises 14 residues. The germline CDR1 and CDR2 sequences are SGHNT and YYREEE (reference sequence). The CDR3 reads CASSLVPIGTEAFF. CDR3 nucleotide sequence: TGTGCCAGCAGCTTGGTCCCCATCGGCACTGAAGCTTTCTTT. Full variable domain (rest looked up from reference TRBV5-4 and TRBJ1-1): ETGVTQSPTHLIKTRGQQVTLRCSSQSGHNTVSWYQQALGQGPQFIFQYYREEENGRGNFPPRFSGLQFPNYSSELNVNALELDDSALYLCASSLVPIGTEAFFGQGTRLTVV.